These T cell receptor beta chains were read from a single sample in a study of beta chain features in type 1 diabetes. Some clones are missing from TCRdb's copy, which holds only in-frame ones; the method was immunoSEQ multiplex PCR. This table holds roughly 350,000 clones, 8.5% to 10% found once. Material for sequencing was central memory CD4+ T cells from blood. These receptors all stem from a man younger than 45 with type 1 diabetes. The CDR3 runs from the conserved cysteine through the conserved F or W. The D gene is left open where the match is weak. Size values are once, few and many counts, or a class for expanded clones, and some rows have none.

J gene: TRBJ1-1
D gene: .
V gene: TRBV11-3
clone size: .
CDR3 protein: CASSLTPNRGVEAFF
CDR3 DNA: TGTGCCAGCAGCTTAACCCCGAACCGCGGGGTGGAAGCTTTCTTT

J gene: TRBJ1-1
D gene: .
V gene: TRBV4-2
clone size: few
CDR3 protein: CASSQDSGLRAEAFF
CDR3 DNA: TGTGCCAGCAGCCAAGATTCAGGGCTTCGCGCTGAAGCTTTCTTT

J gene: TRBJ1-3
D gene: .
V gene: TRBV6-1
clone size: .
CDR3 protein: CASSEGGGSGNTIYF
CDR3 DNA: TGTGCCAGCAGTGAAGGAGGAGGGAGTGGAAACACCATATATTTT

J gene: TRBJ2-3
D gene: .
V gene: TRBV4-2
clone size: few
CDR3 protein: CASSQESFPSTDTQYF
CDR3 DNA: TGTGCCAGCAGCCAAGAGTCTTTCCCTAGCACAGATACGCAGTATTTT

J gene: TRBJ1-5
D gene: .
V gene: TRBV2
clone size: few
CDR3 protein: CASSVMPGTGNQPQHF
CDR3 DNA: TGTGCCAGCAGTGTAATGCCTGGGACTGGCAATCAGCCCCAGCATTTT

J gene: TRBJ2-5
D gene: TRBD2
V gene: TRBV5-1
clone size: few
CDR3 protein: CASTNGGGTQETQYF
CDR3 DNA: TGCGCCAGCACAAACGGCGGGGGGACACAAGAGACCCAGTACTTC

J gene: TRBJ2-7
D gene: TRBD1
V gene: TRBV28
clone size: .
CDR3 protein: CASSSVGQGRVYEQYF
CDR3 DNA: TGTGCCAGCAGCTCTGTCGGACAGGGGAGGGTCTACGAGCAGTACTTC

J gene: TRBJ1-6
D gene: .
V gene: TRBV5-1
clone size: .
CDR3 protein: CASSPRSSSYNSPLHF
CDR3 DNA: TGCGCCAGCAGCCCCCGATCTAGCTCCTATAATTCACCCCTCCACTTT

J gene: TRBJ1-2
D gene: TRBD1
V gene: TRBV11-2
clone size: few
CDR3 protein: CASSFKTGTGQGYTF
CDR3 DNA: TGTGCCAGCAGCTTTAAAACCGGGACAGGGCAAGGCTACACCTTC

J gene: TRBJ1-2
D gene: TRBD1
V gene: TRBV4-2
clone size: few
CDR3 protein: CASSPQQGDDYGYTF
CDR3 DNA: TGTGCCAGCAGCCCCCAGCAGGGGGACGACTATGGCTACACCTTC

J gene: TRBJ1-5
D gene: .
V gene: TRBV2
clone size: few
CDR3 protein: CASRVDQSNQPQHF
CDR3 DNA: TGTGCCAGCAGGGTAGACCAGAGCAATCAGCCCCAGCATTTT

J gene: TRBJ1-5
D gene: .
V gene: TRBV28
clone size: few
CDR3 protein: CASSHPLSLYSNQPQHF
CDR3 DNA: TGTGCCAGCAGCCACCCTCTGTCACTTTATAGCAATCAGCCCCAGCATTTT

J gene: TRBJ2-5
D gene: .
V gene: TRBV18
clone size: .
CDR3 protein: CASSPPSGALETQYF
CDR3 DNA: TGTGCCAGCTCACCACCGTCGGGGGCACTAGAGACCCAGTACTTC

J gene: TRBJ2-1
D gene: .
V gene: TRBV7-6
clone size: few
CDR3 protein: CASSSIWGRENEQFF
CDR3 DNA: TGTGCCAGCAGCTCGATCTGGGGCCGGGAGAATGAGCAGTTCTTC

J gene: TRBJ2-3
D gene: .
V gene: TRBV18
clone size: .
CDR3 protein: CASQSQGFTDTQYF
CDR3 DNA: TGTGCCAGCCAAAGCCAGGGCTTCACAGATACGCAGTATTTT

J gene: TRBJ2-1
D gene: .
V gene: TRBV4-2
clone size: few
CDR3 protein: CASSLAGQLEQFF
CDR3 DNA: TGTGCCAGCAGCTTGGCCGGACAGCTGGAGCAGTTCTTC

J gene: TRBJ2-3
D gene: .
V gene: TRBV11-1
clone size: many
CDR3 protein: CASSLSLREPQYF
CDR3 DNA: TGTGCCAGCAGCTTATCTTTACGGGAGCCGCAGTATTTT

J gene: TRBJ2-3
D gene: TRBD2
V gene: TRBV27
clone size: .
CDR3 protein: CASSLRTGGLYTDTQYF
CDR3 DNA: TGTGCCAGCAGTTTAAGGACGGGAGGGTTATACACAGATACGCAGTATTTT

J gene: TRBJ1-5
D gene: .
V gene: TRBV21-1
clone size: .
CDR3 protein: CASSGKDRKESQPQHF
CDR3 DNA: TGTGCCAGCAGCGGAAAGGACAGGAAGGAAAGTCAGCCCCAGCATTTT

J gene: TRBJ1-1
D gene: TRBD1
V gene: TRBV30
clone size: many
CDR3 protein: CAWRTWTGEAFF
CDR3 DNA: TGTGCCTGGAGGACCTGGACAGGTGAAGCTTTCTTT

J gene: TRBJ1-2
D gene: TRBD1
V gene: TRBV10-3
clone size: few
CDR3 protein: CAISEGTGAIYGYTF
CDR3 DNA: TGTGCCATCAGTGAAGGGACAGGGGCGATCTATGGCTACACCTTC

J gene: TRBJ2-3
D gene: .
V gene: TRBV27
clone size: few
CDR3 protein: CASSLMGVGNTQYF
CDR3 DNA: TGTGCCAGCAGTTTGATGGGAGTTGGAAATACGCAGTATTTT